This is a list of T cell receptor beta chains from one sample in a study of cytomegalovirus exposure and HLA in healthy donors. Sequenced by immunoSEQ multiplex PCR; TCRdb stores in-frame clones only, minus some. The sample records approximately 190,000 clones, 81% being singletons. The sequencing sample was made of PBMCs. The receptors shown here come from a man aged 50 to 60 in good health and CMV-seronegative. The CDR3 runs from the conserved cysteine through the conserved F or W. Each record gives: V gene, J gene, clone size, D gene, CDR3 protein, CDR3 DNA. The D gene is left open where the match is weak. Part of the rows lack a size; the others show once, few, many or a class for expanded clones.

>TRBV2|TRBJ1-2|NA|TRBD1
CASSEDRANYGYTF
TGTGCCAGCAGTGAGGACAGGGCAAACTATGGCTACACCTTC
>TRBV6-5|TRBJ2-3|NA|TRBD2
CASRSRAGGGDTQYF
TGTGCCAGCAGAAGCCGAGCGGGGGGGGGCGATACGCAGTATTTT
>TRBV19|TRBJ1-4|NA|NA
CATKSRDINEKLFF
TGTGCCACCAAAAGCCGGGACATCAATGAAAAACTGTTTTTT
>TRBV7-2|TRBJ1-1|NA|NA
CASSQQRNTEAFF
TGTGCCAGCAGCCAACAAAGGAACACTGAAGCTTTCTTT
>TRBV5-1|TRBJ1-1|once|NA
CASSADTLNTEAFF
TGCGCCAGCAGCGCTGACACGTTGAACACTGAAGCTTTCTTT
>TRBV19|TRBJ2-3|NA|TRBD1
CATTGSTDTQYF
TGTGCTACGACAGGGAGCACAGATACGCAGTATTTT
>TRBV27|TRBJ1-6|few|NA
CASSSGGTYNSPLHF
TGTGCCAGCAGTTCGGGGGGGACTTATAATTCACCCCTCCACTTT
>TRBV5-4|TRBJ2-2|NA|NA
CATAVRLTGLTGELFF
TGTGCCACCGCGGTTAGATTAACAGGGTTAACCGGGGAGCTGTTTTTT
>TRBV5-5|TRBJ1-2|NA|NA
CASSLTGRGSGYTF
TGTGCCAGCAGCTTGACAGGGAGAGGGTCTGGCTACACCTTC
>TRBV19|TRBJ2-5|NA|TRBD1
CASSRGDSPETQYF
TGTGCCAGTAGTAGAGGGGACAGCCCAGAGACCCAGTACTTC
>TRBV5-1|TRBJ1-6|NA|TRBD1
CASSPVDRGSPLHF
TGCGCCAGCAGCCCGGTGGACAGGGGTTCACCCCTCCACTTT
>TRBV29-1|TRBJ1-2|NA|NA
CSANNYGYTF
TGCAGCGCCAATAACTATGGCTACACCTTC
>TRBV18|TRBJ1-2|NA|TRBD1
CASSDRGQSYGYTF
TGTGCCAGCTCCGACAGGGGGCAGAGCTATGGCTACACCTTC
>TRBV4-1|TRBJ1-1|NA|TRBD1
CASSRIGGGALNTEAFF
TGCGCCAGCAGCCGAATAGGGGGCGGCGCTTTGAACACTGAAGCTTTCTTT
>TRBV5-6|TRBJ1-2|once|TRBD1
CASRRLGTGGALGGYTF
TGTGCCAGCAGACGCCTTGGGACAGGGGGCGCGTTGGGTGGCTACACCTTC
>TRBV7-9|TRBJ1-4|few|TRBD1
CASSLGDSEKLFF
TGTGCCAGCAGCTTAGGGGACAGTGAAAAACTGTTTTTT
>TRBV25-1|TRBJ1-2|NA|TRBD1
CASSHTDRGGYTF
TGTGCCAGCAGCCACACGGACAGGGGCGGCTACACCTTC
>TRBV7-2|TRBJ2-6|NA|NA
CASSMDTYSGANVLTF
TGTGCCAGCAGCATGGACACCTACTCTGGGGCCAACGTCCTAACTTTC
>TRBV5-8|TRBJ2-2|NA|TRBD1
CASTPRDRGLTGELFF
TGTGCCAGCACCCCGCGGGACAGGGGTTTAACCGGGGAGCTGTTTTTT
>TRBV4-2|TRBJ2-1|NA|TRBD2
CASSANPGLAANEQFF
TGTGCCAGCAGCGCCAATCCGGGACTAGCGGCCAATGAGCAGTTCTTC
>TRBV7-9|TRBJ1-4|NA|TRBD1
CASSSGQVGNEKLFF
TGTGCCAGCAGCTCGGGACAGGTTGGGAATGAAAAACTGTTTTTT
>TRBV9|TRBJ1-2|NA|NA
CASSVAGNYGYTF
TGTGCCAGCAGCGTAGCAGGGAACTATGGCTACACCTTC
>TRBV6-1|TRBJ1-3|once|TRBD1
CASRDRDQGNTIYF
TGTGCCAGCCGCGACAGGGACCAAGGAAACACCATATATTTT
>TRBV7-9|TRBJ1-2|NA|TRBD1
CASSQPDRVSYGYTF
TGTGCCAGCAGCCAACCGGACAGGGTTTCCTATGGCTACACCTTC
>TRBV7-9|TRBJ2-7|few|TRBD2
CASSLGSGGAHEQYF
TGTGCCAGCAGCTTAGGGAGCGGGGGGGCCCACGAGCAGTACTTC
>TRBV6-5|TRBJ1-3|NA|NA
CASRTGSGSTIYF
TGTGCCAGCAGAACAGGTTCCGGAAGCACCATATATTTT
>TRBV6-6|TRBJ1-4|NA|NA
CASSLNRATNEKLFF
TGTGCCAGCAGTTTAAACAGGGCAACTAATGAAAAACTGTTTTTT
>TRBV11-2|TRBJ2-5|NA|TRBD1
CASSLGGTGGMKTQYF
TGTGCCAGCAGCTTAGGGGGGACAGGGGGCATGAAGACCCAGTACTTC
>TRBV6-6|TRBJ2-4|NA|NA
CTSRPAGAGWDIQYF
TGTACCAGCAGACCCGCGGGGGCAGGGTGGGACATTCAGTACTTC
>TRBV5-4|TRBJ2-1|NA|NA
CASSPRSGDEQFF
TGTGCCAGCAGCCCCCGGTCCGGGGATGAGCAGTTCTTC
>TRBV7-9|TRBJ1-1|few|NA
CASSAQGGINTEAFF
TGTGCCAGCAGCGCCCAGGGAGGGATAAACACTGAAGCTTTCTTT
>TRBV12-5|TRBJ2-5|NA|TRBD2
CASGLASGGQETQYF
TGTGCTAGTGGTTTGGCTAGCGGGGGCCAAGAGACCCAGTACTTC
>TRBV30|TRBJ1-1|NA|NA
CAWRNTGMNTEAFF
TGTGCCTGGAGAAACACGGGTATGAACACTGAAGCTTTCTTT
>TRBV7-9|TRBJ1-2|NA|NA
CASSLVGGKHGYTF
TGTGCCAGCAGCTTAGTGGGGGGAAAGCATGGCTACACCTTC
>TRBV2|TRBJ1-5|NA|NA
CASSELGGSNQPQHF
TGTGCCAGCAGTGAACTCGGGGGGAGCAATCAGCCCCAGCATTTT
>TRBV18|TRBJ1-2|NA|NA
CASSPPLSSYGYTF
TGTGCCAGCTCACCACCCCTCAGTTCGTATGGCTACACCTTC
>TRBV21-1|TRBJ2-4|NA|NA
CASSFFAKNIQYF
TGTGCCAGCAGTTTCTTCGCCAAAAACATTCAGTACTTC
>TRBV5-8|TRBJ2-6|NA|NA
CASSRESGANVLTF
TGTGCCAGCAGCCGGGAGTCTGGGGCCAACGTCCTGACTTTC
>TRBV5-1|TRBJ1-1|NA|TRBD1
CASSSQGGTEAFF
TGCGCCAGCAGCTCCCAGGGGGGCACTGAAGCTTTCTTT
>TRBV10-2|TRBJ2-3|NA|TRBD2
CASSPPGGGATGTDTQYF
TGCGCCAGCAGTCCCCCCGGCGGGGGGGCAACAGGCACAGATACGCAGTATTTT
>TRBV18|TRBJ2-7|NA|NA
CASSADRAAYEQYF
TGTGCCAGCTCAGCCGACAGAGCCGCCTACGAGCAGTACTTC
>TRBV30|TRBJ2-7|NA|TRBD1
CARGTGSGPKIYEQYF
TGTGCCCGGGGGACAGGCTCAGGCCCAAAAATCTACGAGCAGTACTTC
>TRBV11-2|TRBJ2-5|NA|TRBD2
CASSLEPSGVKTQYF
TGTGCCAGCAGCTTAGAGCCTAGCGGGGTTAAGACCCAGTACTTC
>TRBV7-8|TRBJ1-6|once|NA
CASSSGHPQNSPLHF
TGTGCCAGCAGCTCCGGACACCCGCAGAATTCACCCCTCCACTTT
>TRBV27|TRBJ1-1|NA|TRBD1
CASSPWTGGTEAFF
TGTGCCAGCAGTCCGTGGACAGGGGGCACTGAAGCTTTCTTT
>TRBV13|TRBJ2-1|once|TRBD2
CASSLSGGASSYNEQFF
TGTGCCAGCAGCCTTAGCGGGGGGGCCTCCTCCTACAATGAGCAGTTCTTC
>TRBV19|TRBJ1-2|NA|TRBD1
CASSTLGRQGMNYGYTF
TGTGCCAGTAGTACCCTGGGCCGACAGGGGATGAACTATGGCTACACCTTC
>TRBV2|TRBJ2-2|NA|NA
CASSVRNTGELFF
TGTGCCAGCAGTGTTCGGAACACCGGGGAGCTGTTTTTT
>TRBV4-3|TRBJ2-4|NA|TRBD1
CASSPGTGWSKNIQYF
TGCGCCAGCAGCCCCGGGACAGGTTGGAGCAAAAACATTCAGTACTTC
>TRBV4-3|TRBJ2-2|many|NA
CASSQEGGNTGELFF
TGCGCCAGCAGCCAAGAGGGAGGAAACACCGGGGAGCTGTTTTTT
>TRBV6-1|TRBJ2-5|NA|NA
CASSVGRGQETQYF
TGTGCCAGCAGTGTGGGCAGGGGCCAAGAGACCCAGTACTTC
>TRBV5-6|TRBJ2-3|NA|TRBD1
CASSMWGQSTDTQYF
TGTGCCAGCAGCATGTGGGGACAGAGCACAGATACGCAGTATTTT
>TRBV7-2|TRBJ1-1|NA|TRBD1
CASSEDRVWTEAFF
TGTGCCAGCAGCGAAGACAGGGTATGGACTGAAGCTTTCTTT
>TRBV4-3|TRBJ1-5|NA|TRBD1
CASSQDGTGDYQPQHF
TGCGCCAGCAGCCAAGATGGGACAGGGGATTATCAGCCCCAGCATTTT
>TRBV7-9|TRBJ1-2|NA|TRBD1
CASSPRQGVDYTF
TGTGCCAGCAGCCCCCGACAGGGGGTAGACTACACCTTC
>TRBV4-1|TRBJ1-2|NA|NA
CASSQALSTGHPGYTF
TGCGCCAGCAGCCAAGCACTATCCACAGGGCATCCTGGCTACACCTTC
>TRBV5-1|TRBJ2-2|NA|NA
CASSSLRGARYGGGAGELFF
TGCGCCAGCAGCTCCTTACGGGGCGCACGTTATGGGGGGGGCGCGGGGGAGCTGTTTTTT
>TRBV5-4|TRBJ2-5|NA|TRBD1
CASSWTGKETQYF
TGTGCCAGCAGCTGGACAGGGAAAGAGACCCAGTACTTC
>TRBV30|TRBJ2-7|NA|NA
CAWSLTGIEQYF
TGTGCCTGGAGCCTAACAGGGATCGAGCAGTACTTC
>TRBV6-1|TRBJ2-2|NA|TRBD1
CASSDGGQGYTGELFF
TGTGCCAGCAGTGACGGGGGACAGGGGTACACCGGGGAGCTGTTTTTT